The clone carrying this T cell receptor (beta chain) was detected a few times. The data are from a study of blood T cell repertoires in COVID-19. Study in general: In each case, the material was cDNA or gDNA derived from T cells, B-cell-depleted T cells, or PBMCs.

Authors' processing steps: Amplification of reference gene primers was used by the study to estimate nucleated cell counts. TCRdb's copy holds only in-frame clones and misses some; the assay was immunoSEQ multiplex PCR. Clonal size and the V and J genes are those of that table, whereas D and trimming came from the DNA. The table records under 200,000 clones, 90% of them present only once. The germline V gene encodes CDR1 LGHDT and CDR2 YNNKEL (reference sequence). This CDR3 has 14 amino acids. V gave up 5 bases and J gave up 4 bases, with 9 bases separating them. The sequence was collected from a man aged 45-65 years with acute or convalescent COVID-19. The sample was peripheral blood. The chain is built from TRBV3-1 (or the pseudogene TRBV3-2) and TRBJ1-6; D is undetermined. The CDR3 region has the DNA TGTGCCAGCAGCACGTTGGAGTATAATTCACCCCTCCACTTT. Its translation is CASSTLEYNSPLHF.